This T cell receptor beta chain was observed in a study of T cell repertoires in cytomegalovirus infection. Turning to the study itself: Public TCR beta signatures were indicative of both CMV infection and a matching HLA type. Study-level points and caveats: Cumulative public TCR beta family frequency identified CMV carriers with the relevant HLA.

CDR3 length: 17 residues. Germline V lookup: CDR1 MNHEY, CDR2 SVGAGI. Unmatched junction bases numbered 8, after V lost 5 bases and J lost 0 bases. TCRdb re-analysed the reads in MiXCR, keeping a single row per CDR3 protein. The data hold roughly 860,000 distinct CDR3 sequences, with around a third observed a single time. In this sample, this clonotype turned up a few times. The antigen is undetermined. The sample was cultured CD8+ T cells from PBMCs, taken from culture after CMV antigen stimulation. The receptor was isolated from a human donor in good health (CMV status not recorded). Some clones in this sample may be carry-over from other donors' samples. V is TRBV6-5 and J is TRBJ2-3, with TRBD2 identical over 10 bases. The CDR3 sequence: CASSRQLAGSSTDTQYF. CDR3 nucleotides: TGTGCCAGCAGTCGCCAACTAGCGGGGTCTAGCACAGATACGCAGTATTTT.